A single sample is the source of the 18 T cell receptor beta chains below, sequenced in a study of technical replicates of blood from several donors. The protocol was immunoSEQ multiplex PCR, while the TCRdb copy is restricted to in-frame clones and leaves out a portion. The repertoire holds around 83,000 clones, around nine tenths seen once, with around 0.25% in the top ten. Sequencing was performed on T cells isolated from PBMCs. Every receptor here comes from a human donor in good health.

The rearrangement uses TRBV5-6 and TRBJ1-1; possible D gene TRBD1, 6 bases. This CDR3 has 14 amino acids. V lost 3 bases and J 1 base, leaving 10 bases between the germline ends. CDR1 and CDR2 from the germline V gene are SGHDT and YYEEEE. The CDR3 sequence: CASSWTASNTEAFF. The CDR3 nucleotides read TGTGCCAGCAGCTGGACAGCCTCGAACACTGAAGCTTTCTTT.

The genes are TRBV29-1 and TRBJ2-1; 12 nucleotides agree with TRBD1. This CDR3 has 12 amino acids. CDR1 is SQVTM, CDR2 ANQGSEA, per germline. V shed 4 bases, J shed 9 bases, and the junction held 1 base outside the gene matches. The CDR3 here is CSVAGQGAEQFF. The CDR3 bases are TGCAGCGTTGCGGGACAGGGGGCTGAGCAGTTCTTC.

The CDR3 region is CASSLKGARIDTQYF. CDR3 DNA sequence: TGTGCCAGCTCATTAAAGGGGGCGAGGATAGATACGCAGTATTTT. V and J are TRBV11-2 and TRBJ2-3; 7 positions match TRBD1. The V and J ends lost 8 bases and 5 bases, in that order; junction bases with no gene match: 13. Germline V CDR1 and CDR2: SGHAT, FQNNGV. The CDR3 contains 15 residues.

The CDR3, as DNA: TGTGCCACCAGCAGAGATAGGGCTAGCGGGGAGGTTACAGATACGCAGTATTTT. It is translated as CATSRDRASGEVTDTQYF. V and J are TRBV15 and TRBJ2-3, with 9 positions matching TRBD2. The germline CDR1 and CDR2 sequences are LNHNV and YYDKDF (reference sequence). The ends lost 0 bases at V and 3 bases at J; junction bases unmatched: 10. The CDR3 has 18 residues.

The J gene is TRBJ1-4, the V gene TRBV28; the D gene is possibly TRBD1 (5 bases). V was pared by 7 bases and J by 7 bases, with 16 bases between. Germline V gene data show CDR1 as MDHEN and CDR2 as SYDVKM. This CDR3 contains 14 residues. The CDR3, as DNA: TGTGCCAGCACTACGACAGTTTTGGGTGAAAAACTGTTTTTT. The encoded protein is CASTTTVLGEKLFF.

This clone was recorded only once. V is TRBV4-1 and J is TRBJ2-7; D may be TRBD2 (6 bases). V was clipped by 3 bases and J by 0 bases, with 15 bases between them. The germline V gene has CDR1 MGHRA and CDR2 YSYEKL. The CDR3 has 16 residues. This CDR3 reads CASSQGRGTDSYEQYF. The DNA for the CDR3 is TGCGCCAGCAGCCAGGGCCGCGGGACTGACTCCTACGAGCAGTACTTC.

The chain employs TRBV2 and TRBJ2-2; the D gene is possibly TRBD2 (5 bases). This CDR3 spans 13 amino acids. V was shortened by 8 bases and J by 0 bases, with 7 bases between the two germline ends. Germline assignment: CDR1 SNHLY and CDR2 FYNNEI. The CDR3: CASEGANTGELFF. CDR3 coding DNA: TGTGCCAGCGAGGGAGCGAACACCGGGGAGCTGTTTTTT. The entire variable domain, with the rest obtained from reference TRBV2 and TRBJ2-2, is as follows: EPEVTQTPSHQVTQMGQEVILRCVPISNHLYFYWYRQILGQKVEFLVSFYNNEISEKSEIFDDQFSVERPDGSNFTLKIRSTKLEDSAMYFCASEGANTGELFFGEGSRLTVL.

This clone is a singleton in its sample. The rearrangement links TRBV6-1 to TRBJ2-7; D uncertain. This CDR3 comprises 10 residues. The germline V and J ends were trimmed by 4 bases and 4 bases, with 2 bases remaining between them. Germline CDR1 is MNHNS and CDR2 is SASEGT. The CDR3 loop reads CASSAYEQYF. As DNA, the CDR3 is TGTGCCAGCAGTGCTTACGAGCAGTACTTC.

V and J are TRBV2 and TRBJ1-1, with D uncertain. This CDR3 region has 13 residues. Germline values: CDR1 SNHLY, CDR2 FYNNEI. V shed 6 bases and J shed 1 base, with 9 bases lying between them. CDR3 loop: CASRRDWNTEAFF. The CDR3 region has the DNA TGTGCCAGCAGGCGGGATTGGAACACTGAAGCTTTCTTT.

This sequence joins TRBV5-4 and TRBJ1-2; 8 nucleotides match TRBD1. CDR1 and CDR2 (germline): SGHNT, YYREEE (reference sequence). This CDR3 is built from 14 residues. V dropped 0 bases and J dropped 8; count of bases not matched to a gene: 6. The CDR3 region has the DNA TGTGCCAGCAGCTTGGGGCAGGGGGCGGGAGGCTACACCTTC. It codes for CASSLGQGAGGYTF.

The table lists this clone with a count of one. The chain is built from TRBV10-3 and TRBJ2-7, with 7 bases identical to TRBD1. The ends lost 4 bases at V and 3 bases at J; junction bases unmatched: 3. CDR1 and CDR2 from the germline V gene are ENHRY and SYGVKD. The CDR3 covers 13 residues. The CDR3 DNA follows: TGTGCCATCAGTGGACAGGGCCTCTACGAGCAGTACTTC. Its translation is CAISGQGLYEQYF.

The chain has TRBV10-1 and TRBJ1-3, with 7 bases aligning to TRBD1. The trim removed 5 bases at V and 1 base at J, leaving 2 bases unmatched. Germline lookup yields CDR1 WNHNN and CDR2 SYGVQD (reference sequence). CDR3 length: 14 amino acids. The CDR3 DNA reads TGCGCCAGCAGTCCAGGGGGATCTGGAAACACCATATATTTT. Encoded protein: CASSPGGSGNTIYF.

CDR3 protein: CASSAIAGGTTDTQYF. For the CDR3, the DNA is TGCGCCAGCAGCGCAATAGCGGGAGGGACCACAGATACGCAGTATTTT. V gene TRBV10-2 combines with J gene TRBJ2-3, with 11 bases identical to TRBD2. Looked up from germline, CDR1 is WSHSY and CDR2 is SAAADI. After removal of 6 bases from V and 2 bases from J, the junction contained 7 bases not matched to a gene. CDR3 size: 16 residues.

In its sample, this clone was seen once. The V gene is TRBV30, the J gene TRBJ1-1; D is undetermined. In germline, CDR1 is GTSNPN, CDR2 SVGIG (reference sequence). The CDR3 consists of 14 residues. V dropped 3 bases and J dropped 4 bases, with 15 bases sitting between them. CDR3 sequence reads: CAWRSWEAGTEAFF. In DNA form, the CDR3 reads TGTGCCTGGAGATCCTGGGAGGCTGGCACTGAAGCTTTCTTT.

The chain is built from TRBV7-9 and TRBJ2-3; TRBD2 might be the D (6 bases). V lost 4 bases to trimming and J lost 10 bases, with 24 bases between them. The germline CDR1 and CDR2 sequences are SEHNR and FQNEAQ (reference sequence). This CDR3 is 16 amino acids long. CDR3 coding DNA: TGTGCCAGCAGCTCCTTGAATGGCGGGGCTCCCCGAGCGCAGTATTTT. Translating gives CASSSLNGGAPRAQYF.

V and J are TRBV9 and TRBJ2-1; TRBD2 agrees at 7 bases. The CDR3 totals 15 residues. J lost 7 bases, V lost 4 bases, and 11 bases had no gene match. CDR1 and CDR2 (germline): SGDLS, YYNGEE. The CDR3 loop is CASSPSGRGINEQFF. In DNA form, the CDR3 reads TGTGCCAGCAGCCCGAGCGGGCGGGGGATTAATGAGCAGTTCTTC.

The chain uses TRBV4-1 and TRBJ1-2; D unclear. Germline V gene lookup returns CDR1 MGHRA and CDR2 YSYEKL. Trimming removed 4 bases from V and 6 bases from J, with 15 bases in between. This CDR3 contains 14 residues. DNA for the CDR3: TGCGCCAGCAGCCCCTATACGATTCCCAATGGCTACACCTTC. This sequence encodes CASSPYTIPNGYTF.

The chain is built from TRBV9 and TRBJ1-1; D remains unclear. The CDR3 covers 15 residues. The germline CDR1 and CDR2 sequences are SGDLS and YYNGEE. V shed 0 bases and J shed 0 bases, with 9 bases lying between them. This CDR3 reads CASSVGRNMNTEAFF. The CDR3 DNA follows: TGTGCCAGCAGCGTAGGCAGAAACATGAACACTGAAGCTTTCTTT.